This T cell receptor (beta chain) was sequenced during a study of cytomegalovirus exposure and HLA in healthy donors. For this clone: Its cognate antigen is unknown.

The table came from immunoSEQ multiplex PCR; TCRdb's copy has only in-frame clones and leaves some out. The sample comprises more than 140,000 clones, about 88% of which are singletons, and about 3.5% rests with the top ten. The study, taken as a whole, reports: Cytomegalovirus association was assigned to approximately 160 TCR beta chains.

From the 120-subject validation cohort, which was separate from the approximately 720-subject first cohort, the donors were drawn. Source material: PBMCs. This clonotype was sampled from a woman aged 18-29 years in good health and CMV-seropositive.

The CDR3 sequence is CASSRPGLALQETQYF. CDR3 bases: TGTGCCAGCAGCCGTCCGGGACTAGCCCTCCAAGAGACCCAGTACTTC. This sequence joins TRBV28 and TRBJ2-5; 9 bases agree with TRBD2. The V and J ends lost 6 bases and 1 base, in that order; junction bases with no gene match: 9. CDR3 length equals 16 residues. The germline V gene encodes CDR1 MDHEN and CDR2 SYDVKM.